This TCR beta chain was documented in a study of T cell clonality in common variable immunodeficiency. Notes on the study in general: Compared with controls, CVID subjects had fewer shared TCRbeta clones. CVID subjects had higher TCRbeta clonality than healthy controls, most marked in about a third.

The table lists this clone with many counts. Its specificity is unknown. The read falls 3 residues short of the CDR3 end, and the missing part is taken from the germline J gene. This CDR3 spans 15 amino acids. CDR1 is MNHEY, CDR2 SVGEGT, per germline. Trimming removed 5 bases from V and 4 bases from J, with 17 bases in between. Profiling relied on immunoSEQ multiplex PCR, and the TCRdb table lists in-frame clones only, not all of them. This repertoire holds 40,000 to 45,000 clones, and none appear only once. The chain uses TRBV6-2 or TRBV6-3 and TRBJ1-1; D perhaps matches TRBD1 (5 bases). The TCR was taken from a person aged 18 to 70 in good health. Sequencing was done on a sample of peripheral blood mononuclear cells. The CDR3 here is CASSPNLQDGTEAFF. CDR3 bases read: TGTGCCAGCAGTCCGAACTTACAGGACGGCACTGAA.